These T cell receptor beta chains were read from a single sample in a study of immune evolution from preneoplasia to lung adenocarcinoma. Sequencing was performed with immunoSEQ multiplex PCR; in TCRdb, only in-frame clones are kept and a portion is missing. This sample has 8,500 to 10,000 clones, with approximately 80% found just once. Sequencing was performed on FFPE lung adenocarcinoma in situ tissue. Source of these receptors: a person between 65 and 79 years old with lung adenocarcinoma. The CDR3 runs from the conserved cysteine through the conserved F or W. The order of the fields is V gene, clone size, D gene, J gene, CDR3 DNA, CDR3 protein. D genes are given only for firm matches. Part of the rows lack a size; the others show once, few, many or a class for expanded clones.

v_gene: TRBV7-9
abundance: NA
d_gene: NA
j_gene: TRBJ1-2
CDR3nt: TGTGCCAGCAGCTTGAGGGATAACTATGGCTACACCTTC
CDR3aa: CASSLRDNYGYTF

v_gene: TRBV11-3
abundance: NA
d_gene: NA
j_gene: TRBJ2-1
CDR3nt: TGTGCCAGCAGCTTAGGGGGGAAAAATGAGCAGTTCTTC
CDR3aa: CASSLGGKNEQFF

v_gene: TRBV6-5
abundance: NA
d_gene: NA
j_gene: TRBJ1-5
CDR3nt: TGTGCCAGCAGTTACTCGTGGGAGCAGCCCCAGCATTTT
CDR3aa: CASSYSWEQPQHF

v_gene: TRBV2
abundance: once
d_gene: TRBD2
j_gene: TRBJ2-3
CDR3nt: TGTGCCAGGACTAGCGGGAGCACAGATACGCAGTATTTT
CDR3aa: CARTSGSTDTQYF

v_gene: TRBV7-9
abundance: once
d_gene: NA
j_gene: TRBJ1-1
CDR3nt: TGTGCCAGCAGCTCGCAGGGAACTCCGAACACTGAAGCTTTCTTT
CDR3aa: CASSSQGTPNTEAFF

v_gene: TRBV5-1
abundance: NA
d_gene: NA
j_gene: TRBJ1-2
CDR3nt: TGCGCCAGCAGCTTGGAGGCTCAGCCTGGCTACACCTTC
CDR3aa: CASSLEAQPGYTF

v_gene: TRBV11-2
abundance: few
d_gene: NA
j_gene: TRBJ2-1
CDR3nt: TGTGCCAGCAGCTTATCTAGTCTTAATGAGCAGTTCTTC
CDR3aa: CASSLSSLNEQFF

v_gene: TRBV2
abundance: NA
d_gene: NA
j_gene: TRBJ2-7
CDR3nt: TGTGCCAGCACATTCGCCGCGGGGTACGAGCAGTACTTC
CDR3aa: CASTFAAGYEQYF

v_gene: TRBV4-1
abundance: NA
d_gene: NA
j_gene: TRBJ1-5
CDR3nt: TGCGCCAGCAGCCAAGATCGGGGTAAGGAACAGCCCCAGCATTTT
CDR3aa: CASSQDRGKEQPQHF

v_gene: TRBV7-3
abundance: NA
d_gene: NA
j_gene: TRBJ2-2
CDR3nt: TGTGCCAGCAGTCCCGCGATCGGGGAGCTGTTTTTT
CDR3aa: CASSPAIGELFF

v_gene: TRBV10-3
abundance: NA
d_gene: NA
j_gene: TRBJ2-7
CDR3nt: TGTGCCATCAGTGGAGTGGTGACAGGTTCCCACGAGCAGTACTTC
CDR3aa: CAISGVVTGSHEQYF

v_gene: TRBV7-7
abundance: once
d_gene: NA
j_gene: TRBJ2-1
CDR3nt: TGTGCTAGCACCCCCATAGGTCTTTTGAACAATGAGCAGTTCTTC
CDR3aa: CASTPIGLLNNEQFF

v_gene: TRBV30
abundance: NA
d_gene: NA
j_gene: TRBJ1-2
CDR3nt: TGTGCCTGGAGTGCCCAAGGAGGCAACTATGGCTACACCTTC
CDR3aa: CAWSAQGGNYGYTF

v_gene: TRBV25-1
abundance: NA
d_gene: TRBD1
j_gene: TRBJ2-3
CDR3nt: TGTGCCAGCAGTCTCTCGGGACAGCCAAAGGGTACGCAGTATTTT
CDR3aa: CASSLSGQPKGTQYF

v_gene: TRBV7-2
abundance: few
d_gene: NA
j_gene: TRBJ2-2
CDR3nt: TGTGCCAGCAGCATGTCTTTGGCGACCACCGGGGAGCTGTTTTTT
CDR3aa: CASSMSLATTGELFF